What follows is one T cell receptor (beta chain) and its context. V was trimmed by 4 bases and J by 7 bases, leaving 17 bases between them. The CDR3 is made up of 15 amino acids. Looked up from germline, CDR1 is SGDLS and CDR2 is YYNGEE. The authors' processing: Amplification of reference gene primers was used by the study to estimate nucleated cell counts. Some clones are missing from TCRdb's copy, which holds only in-frame ones; the method was immunoSEQ multiplex PCR. Clone size and the V and J calls come from that table; the DNA yielded D and trimming. The table lists some 500,000 clones, approximately 88% of them singletons. Donors were grouped by their self-reported clinical history. Symptom resolution, clearance, or two negative PCRs marked donors in Cohort 3 as recovered. These data come from a study of blood T cell repertoires in COVID-19.

The specimen was PBMCs or T cells enriched from blood (not recorded which). The J gene is TRBJ2-2, the V gene TRBV9; unclear D gene. The source of this sequence is a middle-aged woman who had recovered from COVID-19. The CDR3 region has the DNA TGTGCCAGCAGCCCCGCTAGTGCGGTTAGCGGGGAGCTGTTTTTT. It translates to CASSPASAVSGELFF.